Listed below are T cell receptor beta chains from one sample, sequenced in a study of early T cells in non-severe SARS-CoV-2 infection. TCRdb re-analysed the 5' RACE reads in MiXCR, keeping a single row per CDR3 protein. The profile covers under 70,000 distinct CDR3 sequences, with under 15% appearing a single time and 10% taken by the ten largest. Source: whole blood, taken at baseline. The receptors were sampled from an adult who was a healthcare worker with PCR-confirmed SARS-CoV-2 infection or an uninfected control (not recorded which). CDR3s include the opening cysteine and the closing phenylalanine or tryptophan. A D gene is named only where the DNA matches it firmly. Expanded clones are given a class, and other clones once, few, many or no size at all.

V gene	J gene	clone size	CDR3 length	D gene	CDR3 DNA	CDR3 protein
TRBV24-1	TRBJ2-5	few	15	NA	TGTGCCACCAGTGATCCAGGGGGGCCCCAAGAGACCCAGTACTTC	CATSDPGGPQETQYF
TRBV28	TRBJ2-1	NA	13	NA	TGTGCCAGCAAGCTCGCCTCCTACAATGAGCAGTTCTTC	CASKLASYNEQFF
TRBV7-9	TRBJ1-1	NA	10	NA	TGTGCCAGCGGGACCATTGAAGCTTTCTTT	CASGTIEAFF
TRBV28	TRBJ2-1	NA	13	TRBD2	TGTGCCAGCAGTTTGCGGGGGATAGGTGAGCAGTTCTTC	CASSLRGIGEQFF
TRBV4-2	TRBJ1-1	NA	13	NA	TGTGCCAGCAGCGGACAGCAGAACACTGAAGCTTTCTTT	CASSGQQNTEAFF
TRBV10-1	TRBJ2-7	NA	15	NA	TGCGCCAGCAGTGGGACGGGATTCAGCTCCTACGAGCAGTACTTC	CASSGTGFSSYEQYF
TRBV5-6	TRBJ1-1	few	14	NA	TGTGCCAGCAGCCTCCGGGACCGGCGGACTGAAGCTTTCTTT	CASSLRDRRTEAFF
TRBV6-1	TRBJ2-1	NA	14	NA	TGTGCCAGCAAAGGACAGATTTCCAACAATGAGCAGTTCTTC	CASKGQISNNEQFF
TRBV6-1	TRBJ2-3	NA	15	NA	TGTGCCAGCAGTACTGGGGTGACTAGCACAGATACGCAGTATTTT	CASSTGVTSTDTQYF
TRBV7-8	TRBJ2-1	few	19	TRBD2	TGTGCCAGCAGCCCAAGAATTACTACCGGGACTAGCGGTAGCAATGAGCAGTTCTTC	CASSPRITTGTSGSNEQFF
TRBV29-1	TRBJ2-1	many	14	NA	TGCAGCGTTGAAGATAGTCCATTATACAATGAGCAGTTCTTC	CSVEDSPLYNEQFF
TRBV12-3/TRBV12-4	TRBJ1-5	many	14	TRBD1	TGTGCCAGCAGTTCAGGGTTCAGGGGGCAGCCCCAGCATTTT	CASSSGFRGQPQHF
TRBV3-1	TRBJ2-1	NA	15	TRBD2	TGTGCCAGCAGCCAAGTACTAGCGGTCAACAATGAGCAGTTCTTC	CASSQVLAVNNEQFF
TRBV5-4	TRBJ2-6	few	16	TRBD1	TGTGCCAGCAGTTCGGGACAGTACTCTGGGGCCAACGTCCTGACTTTC	CASSSGQYSGANVLTF
TRBV6-5	TRBJ2-2	NA	16	NA	TGTGCCAGCAGAAGTGTGATATTCAGGGACACCGGGGAGCTGTTTTTT	CASRSVIFRDTGELFF
TRBV28	TRBJ2-2	NA	15	TRBD2	TGTGCCAGCAGTTTAGTCTTAGCGGGAGTCGGGGAGCTGTTTTTT	CASSLVLAGVGELFF
TRBV4-1	TRBJ2-3	many	13	NA	TGCGCCAGCAGCTACTCGCGCACAGATACGCAGTATTTT	CASSYSRTDTQYF
TRBV7-2	TRBJ2-5	NA	15	NA	TGTGCCAGCAGCTTAAGAACGGGAGAGGGACAGACCCAGTACTTC	CASSLRTGEGQTQYF
TRBV5-1	TRBJ2-5	NA	13	NA	TGCGCCAGCAGCTTCGGCGTCCAAGAGACCCAGTACTTC	CASSFGVQETQYF
TRBV14	TRBJ1-5	many	13	NA	TGTGCCAGCAGTCAAACGGGGAATCAGCCCCAGCATTTT	CASSQTGNQPQHF
TRBV3-1	TRBJ2-4	NA	14	NA	TGTGCCAGCAGCACTACCGGGAACAAAAACATTCAGTACTTC	CASSTTGNKNIQYF
TRBV3-1	TRBJ2-1	NA	13	TRBD2	TGTGCCAGCAGCCAAGGACGGACTAGCTGGCAGTTCTTC	CASSQGRTSWQFF
TRBV12-2	TRBJ1-4	NA	21	NA	TGTGCAAGTCGCTTAGAAGGTGCCAGGGGGCTTCGTGTCGCAACTAATGAAAAACTGTTTTTT	CASRLEGARGLRVATNEKLFF
TRBV18	TRBJ1-6	NA	15	NA	TGTGCCAGCTCATCCGGACAGACCTATAATTCACCCCTCCACTTT	CASSSGQTYNSPLHF
TRBV5-1	TRBJ2-7	few	14	NA	TGCGCCAGCAGCCACAGAGGGTCTGACTACGAGCAGTACTTC	CASSHRGSDYEQYF
TRBV20-1	TRBJ2-3	few	11	NA	TGCAGTGCTATAAAGGCTTATACGCAGTATTTT	CSAIKAYTQYF
TRBV4-1	TRBJ2-1	many	18	NA	TGCGCCAGCAGCCACCTGGAGGGGGGCAGGGCTTTTTTGTATGAGCAGTTCTTC	CASSHLEGGRAFLYEQFF
TRBV5-1	TRBJ2-1	few	15	NA	TGCGCCAGCACTCTCGTGAACGGCTACAACAATGAGCAGTTCTTC	CASTLVNGYNNEQFF
TRBV29-1	TRBJ2-7	NA	14	NA	TGCAGCGTCTTTGGCGCTAGCGATCTCTACGAGCAGTACTTC	CSVFGASDLYEQYF
TRBV18	TRBJ2-1	many	15	TRBD2	TGTGCCAGCTCACAAACTAGCGGTTCCTACAATGAGCAGTTCTTC	CASSQTSGSYNEQFF
TRBV6-1	TRBJ2-3	few	15	NA	TGTGCCAGCAGTGCCAGAGGTGCTATCACAGATACGCAGTATTTT	CASSARGAITDTQYF
TRBV28	TRBJ2-7	many	16	NA	TGTGCCAGCAGTTTTCCTGACCCGGCGGACCCCTACGAGCAGTACTTC	CASSFPDPADPYEQYF
TRBV28	TRBJ2-7	NA	16	NA	TGTGCCAGCAGTATTCCGAACACGTTAGAGGACTACGAGCAGTACTTC	CASSIPNTLEDYEQYF
TRBV7-3	TRBJ2-1	NA	15	NA	TGTGCCAGCAGACGGCATCCGGCCAGAGCCAATGAGCAGTTCTTC	CASRRHPARANEQFF
TRBV27	TRBJ1-4	NA	15	NA	TGTGCCAGCAGTTTATGGGGGACAACTAATGAAAAACTGTTTTTT	CASSLWGTTNEKLFF
TRBV15	TRBJ2-3	many	15	NA	TGTGCCACCAGCAGAGATGCGGGACCCACAGATACGCAGTATTTT	CATSRDAGPTDTQYF
TRBV6-4	TRBJ2-5	few	13	NA	TGTGCCAGCAGTGTATCCACAGAGGAGACCCAGTACTTC	CASSVSTEETQYF
TRBV3-1	TRBJ2-3	NA	13	NA	TGTGCCAGCAGCCAAAGCGGGACAGATACGCAGTATTTT	CASSQSGTDTQYF
TRBV7-2	TRBJ2-3	few	16	TRBD2	TGTGCCAGCAGCAGCACTAGCGGGGGTCGTGTAGATACGCAGTATTTT	CASSSTSGGRVDTQYF
TRBV7-9	TRBJ2-7	NA	12	TRBD1	TGTGCCAGCAGCTTAGCCATAGACAGGGTGTACTTC	CASSLAIDRVYF
TRBV27	TRBJ2-1	few	14	NA	TGTGCCAGCAGTTTAAGGGGGGCGGGGAATGAGCAGTTCTTC	CASSLRGAGNEQFF
TRBV5-5	TRBJ2-5	few	14	TRBD1	TGTGCCAGCAGCTTGGCCGGGACAGAAGAGACCCAGTACTTC	CASSLAGTEETQYF
TRBV28	TRBJ2-1	few	16	TRBD2	TGTGCCAGCAGCCTAGAAATCTTGCGGGAGGGAAATGAGCAGTTCTTC	CASSLEILREGNEQFF
TRBV14	TRBJ2-2	many	17	NA	TGTGCCAGCAGCCGCGGGGCCGGGGGCGCCGGCACCGGGGAGCTGTTTTTT	CASSRGAGGAGTGELFF
TRBV7-8	TRBJ2-7	many	14	NA	TGTGCCAGCACCAGGACCGGGGGAACCTACGAGCAGTACTTC	CASTRTGGTYEQYF
TRBV4-1	TRBJ2-7	few	15	NA	TGCGCCAGCAGCCAAGAAGAACAGGGCCACCACGAGCAGTACTTC	CASSQEEQGHHEQYF
TRBV28	TRBJ2-3	few	14	TRBD2	TGTGCCAGCGGGGGGGGGACTTGGGCAGATACGCAGTATTTT	CASGGGTWADTQYF
TRBV5-6	TRBJ2-4	NA	14	NA	TGTGCCAGCAGCTTGGCGGAAGCCAAAAACATTCAGTACTTC	CASSLAEAKNIQYF
TRBV12-3/TRBV12-4	TRBJ1-2	few	14	NA	TGTGCCAGCAGATCCCTGAGGCAGGGTTTTAGATACACCTTC	CASRSLRQGFRYTF
TRBV29-1	TRBJ2-2	few	12	NA	TGCAGCGGTTGGGCTGGCACCGGGGAGCTGTTTTTT	CSGWAGTGELFF
TRBV6-5	TRBJ2-7	many	13	NA	TGTGCCAGCAGCCCCGGGTTCCTGGGGGAGCAGTACTTC	CASSPGFLGEQYF
TRBV20-1	TRBJ2-1	many	13	TRBD2	TGCAGTGCCCCCCTAGCGGGCTTGCGTGAGCAGTTCTTC	CSAPLAGLREQFF
TRBV3-1	TRBJ1-6	NA	15	NA	TGTGCCAGCAGCCAAGGGACGGGGGATAATTCACCCCTCCACTTT	CASSQGTGDNSPLHF
TRBV5-1	TRBJ2-3	few	13	NA	TGCGCCAGCAGCTTGGGTACGACAGATACGCAGTATTTT	CASSLGTTDTQYF
TRBV7-2	TRBJ2-7	few	11	NA	TGTGCCAGCAGCTTTTCGTGGATCCAGTACTTC	CASSFSWIQYF
TRBV7-2	TRBJ2-4	many	15	NA	TGTGCCAGCAGCCCCCCCTACGAGGGCAAAAACATTCAGTACTTC	CASSPPYEGKNIQYF
TRBV28	TRBJ2-3	few	16	NA	TGTGCCAGCAGCCGTCAGACAGTTCTGAGCACAGATACGCAGTATTTT	CASSRQTVLSTDTQYF